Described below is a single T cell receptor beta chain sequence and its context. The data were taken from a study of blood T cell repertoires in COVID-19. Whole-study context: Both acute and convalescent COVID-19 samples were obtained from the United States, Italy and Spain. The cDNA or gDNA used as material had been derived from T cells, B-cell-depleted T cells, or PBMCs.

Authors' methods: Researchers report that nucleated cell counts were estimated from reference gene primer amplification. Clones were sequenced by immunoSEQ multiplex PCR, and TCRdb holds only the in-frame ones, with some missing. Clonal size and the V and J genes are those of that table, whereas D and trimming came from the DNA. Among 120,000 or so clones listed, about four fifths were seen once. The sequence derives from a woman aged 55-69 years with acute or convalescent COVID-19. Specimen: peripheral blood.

CDR3 nucleotides: TGTGCCAGCAGCCGGAGACTAGCGGGGGGGCGGGACATTCAGTACTTC. As protein: CASSRRLAGGRDIQYF. The chain is built from TRBV5-8 and TRBJ2-4, with TRBD2 identical over 14 bases. V trimming: 4 bases; J trimming: 8 bases; junction bases outside the gene matches: 8. Germline assignment: CDR1 SGHTS and CDR2 YDEGEE. This CDR3 is built from 16 residues.